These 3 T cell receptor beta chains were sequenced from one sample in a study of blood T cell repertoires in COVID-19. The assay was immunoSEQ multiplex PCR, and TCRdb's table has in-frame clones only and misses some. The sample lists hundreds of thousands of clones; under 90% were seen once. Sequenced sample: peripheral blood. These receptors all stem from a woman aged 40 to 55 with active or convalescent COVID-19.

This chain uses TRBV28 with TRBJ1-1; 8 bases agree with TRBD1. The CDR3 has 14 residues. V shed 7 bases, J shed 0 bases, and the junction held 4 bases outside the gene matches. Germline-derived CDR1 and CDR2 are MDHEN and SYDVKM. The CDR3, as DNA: TGTGCCAGCACCTCGACAGGGGTGAACACTGAAGCTTTCTTT. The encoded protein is CASTSTGVNTEAFF. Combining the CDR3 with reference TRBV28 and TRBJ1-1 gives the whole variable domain DVKVTQSSRYLVKRTGEKVFLECVQDMDHENMFWYRQDPGLGLRLIYFSYDVKMKEKGDIPEGYSVSREKKERFSLILESASTNQTSMYLCASTSTGVNTEAFFGQGTRLTVV.

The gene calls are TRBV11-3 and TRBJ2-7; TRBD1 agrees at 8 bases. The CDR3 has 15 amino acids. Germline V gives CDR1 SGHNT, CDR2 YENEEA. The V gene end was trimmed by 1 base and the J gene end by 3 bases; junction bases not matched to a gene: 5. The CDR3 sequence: CASSLVSDRVYEQYF. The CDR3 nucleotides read TGTGCCAGCAGCTTAGTATCGGACAGGGTCTACGAGCAGTACTTC.

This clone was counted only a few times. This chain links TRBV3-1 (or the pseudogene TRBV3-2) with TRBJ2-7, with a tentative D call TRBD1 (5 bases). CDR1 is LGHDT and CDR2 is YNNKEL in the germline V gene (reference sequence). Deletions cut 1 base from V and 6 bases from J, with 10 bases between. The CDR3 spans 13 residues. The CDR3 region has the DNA TGTGCCAGCAGCCAAGCAGGGTTCGGCGAGCAGTACTTC. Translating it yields CASSQAGFGEQYF.